Presented here are 9 T cell receptor beta chains from one specimen sequenced in a study of control samples from healthy donors and cancer patients. Sequenced by immunoSEQ multiplex PCR; TCRdb stores in-frame clones only, minus some. The sample includes about 95,000 clones, approximately 90% of them seen just once. Sequencing used blood. The source is a woman aged 70-85 years in good health.

V and J are TRBV27 and TRBJ1-2; perhaps TRBD1 as D (6 bases). The ends were cut back, 2 bases at V and 5 bases at J, with 9 bases in the middle. Germline V CDR1 and CDR2: MNHEY, SMNVEV (reference sequence). The CDR3 is made up of 13 amino acids. CDR3 region: CASSLAGEYGYTF. The CDR3 nucleotides are TGTGCCAGCAGTTTAGCAGGGGAATATGGCTACACCTTC.

V gene TRBV11-2 combines with J gene TRBJ2-1; the D is unclear. Germline lookup yields CDR1 SGHAT and CDR2 FQNNGV. The CDR3 runs 13 residues. V was shortened by 0 bases and J by 14 bases, with 14 bases between the two germline ends. CDR3 residues: CASSLDLREQKFF. CDR3 in DNA: TGTGCCAGCAGCTTAGATCTGCGAGAGCAAAAGTTCTTC.

This chain connects TRBV29-1 to TRBJ2-1, with D perhaps TRBD2 (5 bases). Trimming left V 7 bases short and J 9 bases short, with 22 bases between. This CDR3 spans 14 amino acids. Per the germline V gene, CDR1 is SQVTM and CDR2 is ANQGSEA. CDR3 sequence: CSAGKSFRGGEQFF. In nucleotides, the CDR3 is TGCAGCGCGGGAAAGTCTTTCCGGGGTGGTGAGCAGTTCTTC.

This chain uses TRBV7-8 with TRBJ1-4, with D possibly TRBD1 on 6 matching bases. The CDR3 runs to 14 residues. V lost 5 bases and J lost 7, with 14 bases in between. Germline V gene data show CDR1 as SGHVS and CDR2 as FQNEAQ. CDR3 residues: CASSTELGGEKLFF. Written as DNA, the CDR3 is TGTGCCAGCAGCACCGAGTTAGGGGGTGAAAAACTGTTTTTT.

V gene TRBV27 combines with J gene TRBJ1-2; 8 positions agree with TRBD1. Germline CDR1 MNHEY, CDR2 SMNVEV (reference sequence). The CDR3 is made up of 16 amino acids. The ends lost 4 bases at V and 5 bases at J; junction bases unmatched: 12. The CDR3 reads CASSSGGSFYPYGYTF. The CDR3 coding sequence is TGTGCCAGCAGTTCAGGGGGCAGCTTCTACCCTTATGGCTACACCTTC.

This chain uses TRBV19 with TRBJ2-2; TRBD1 agrees at 8 bases. The V gene end was trimmed by 7 bases and the J gene end by 3 bases; junction bases not matched to a gene: 4. This CDR3 region has 14 residues. The germline CDR1 and CDR2 sequences are LNHDA and SQIVND (reference sequence). CDR3 residues: CASKDREDTGELFF. The CDR3 nucleotides read TGTGCCAGTAAGGACAGGGAGGACACCGGGGAGCTGTTTTTT. The variable domain in full, completed from reference TRBV19 and TRBJ2-2, reads DGGITQSPKYLFRKEGQNVTLSCEQNLNHDAMYWYRQDPGQGLRLIYYSQIVNDFQKGDIAEGYSVSREKKESFPLTVTSAQKNPTAFYLCASKDREDTGELFFGEGSRLTVL.

V gene TRBV11-2 combines with J gene TRBJ1-1; 7 nucleotides align to TRBD1. The J segment lost 6 bases and the V segment lost 5 bases, leaving 6 bases of the junction unmatched. CDR3 length: 13 residues. Germline V lookup: CDR1 SGHAT, CDR2 FQNNGV. CDR3 sequence (DNA): TGTGCCAGCAGCCTGACAGGGAAGGCTGAAGCTTTCTTT. Translated: CASSLTGKAEAFF.

The chain carries TRBV6-1 and TRBJ2-1, with unresolved D. CDR3 length: 12 residues. Trimming left V 2 bases short and J 8 bases short, with 7 bases between. Germline-derived CDR1 and CDR2 are MNHNS and SASEGT. CDR3 nucleotide sequence: TGTGCCAGCAGTGAAAATCGGGATGAGCAGTTCTTC. Protein product: CASSENRDEQFF.

This clone was observed once. The chain uses TRBV21-1 and TRBJ2-3. TRBV21-1 is a listed pseudogene. This CDR3 is built from 16 residues. The DNA of the CDR3 is TGTGCCAGCAGCAATAAGGGGGGACACAGAGCAGATACGCAGTATTTT. It codes for CASSNKGGHRADTQYF.